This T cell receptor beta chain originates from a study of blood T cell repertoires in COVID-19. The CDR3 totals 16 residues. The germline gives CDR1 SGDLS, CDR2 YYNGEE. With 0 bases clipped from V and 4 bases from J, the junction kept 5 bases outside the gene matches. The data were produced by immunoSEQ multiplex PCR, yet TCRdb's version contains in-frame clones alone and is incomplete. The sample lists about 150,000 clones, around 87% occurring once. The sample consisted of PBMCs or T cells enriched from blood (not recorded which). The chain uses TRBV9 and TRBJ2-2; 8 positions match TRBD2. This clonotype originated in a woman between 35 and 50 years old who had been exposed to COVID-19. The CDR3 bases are TGTGCCAGCAGCGTAGGTACTAGCGGAGCCACCGGGGAGCTGTTTTTT. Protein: CASSVGTSGATGELFF. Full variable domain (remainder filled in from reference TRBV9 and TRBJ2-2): DSGVTQTPKHLITATGQRVTLRCSPRSGDLSVYWYQQSLDQGLQFLIQYYNGEERAKGNILERFSAQQFPDLHSELNLSSLELGDSALYFCASSVGTSGATGELFFGEGSRLTVL.